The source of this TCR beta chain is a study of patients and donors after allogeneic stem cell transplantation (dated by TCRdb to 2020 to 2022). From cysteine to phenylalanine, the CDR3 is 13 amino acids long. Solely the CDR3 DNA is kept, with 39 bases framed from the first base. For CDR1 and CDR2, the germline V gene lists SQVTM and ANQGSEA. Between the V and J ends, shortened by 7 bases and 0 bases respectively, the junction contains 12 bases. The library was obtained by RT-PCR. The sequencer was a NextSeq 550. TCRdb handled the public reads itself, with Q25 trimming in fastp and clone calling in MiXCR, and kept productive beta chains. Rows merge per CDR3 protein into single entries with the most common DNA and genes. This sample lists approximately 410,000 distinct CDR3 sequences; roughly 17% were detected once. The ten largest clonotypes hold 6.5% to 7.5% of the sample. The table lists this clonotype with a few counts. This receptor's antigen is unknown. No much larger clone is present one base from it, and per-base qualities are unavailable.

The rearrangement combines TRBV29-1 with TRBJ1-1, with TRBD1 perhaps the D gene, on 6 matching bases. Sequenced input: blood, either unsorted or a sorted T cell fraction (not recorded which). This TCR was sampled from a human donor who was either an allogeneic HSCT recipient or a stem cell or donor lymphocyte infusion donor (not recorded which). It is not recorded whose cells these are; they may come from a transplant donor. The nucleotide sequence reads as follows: TGCAGCGCCGAGGGGGGCCTGAACACTGAAGCTTTCTTT. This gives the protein CSAEGGLNTEAFF.